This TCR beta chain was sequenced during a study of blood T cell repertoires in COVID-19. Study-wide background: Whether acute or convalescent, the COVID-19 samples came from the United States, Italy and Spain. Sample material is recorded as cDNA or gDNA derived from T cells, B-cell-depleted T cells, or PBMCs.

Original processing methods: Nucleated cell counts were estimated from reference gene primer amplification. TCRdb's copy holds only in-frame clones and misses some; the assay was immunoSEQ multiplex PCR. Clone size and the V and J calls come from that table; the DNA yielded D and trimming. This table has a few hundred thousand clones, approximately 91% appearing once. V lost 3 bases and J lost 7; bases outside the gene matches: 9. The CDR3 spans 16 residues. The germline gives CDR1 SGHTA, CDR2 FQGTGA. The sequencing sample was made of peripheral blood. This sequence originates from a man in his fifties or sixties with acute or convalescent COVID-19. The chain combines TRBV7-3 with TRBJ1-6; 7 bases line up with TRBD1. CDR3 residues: CASSFLGRGGNSPLHF. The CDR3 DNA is TGTGCCAGCAGCTTTCTGGGTCGAGGGGGCAATTCACCCCTCCACTTT. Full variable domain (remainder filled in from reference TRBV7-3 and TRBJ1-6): GAGVSQTPSNKVTEKGKYVELRCDPISGHTALYWYRQSLGQGPEFLIYFQGTGAADDSGLPNDRFFAVRPEGSVSTLKIQRTERGDSAVYLCASSFLGRGGNSPLHFGNGTRLTVT.